These T cell receptor beta chains were read from a single sample in a study of blood T cell repertoires in COVID-19. Libraries were prepared by immunoSEQ multiplex PCR; TCRdb keeps only in-frame clonotypes and omits some of them. The sample holds 400,000 to 550,000 clones, roughly 85% seen once. Sequenced material: PBMCs or T cells enriched from blood (not recorded which). Receptors originate from a woman aged 18-35 years with acute COVID-19. Both conserved end residues are part of each CDR3. D genes are given only for firm matches. Not every row has a clone size; where given, it reads once, few, many or a size class.

.	TRBV7-9	.	TRBJ2-1	CASSLAPPEEQFF	TGTGCCAGCAGCTTAGCTCCCCCGGAGGAGCAGTTCTTC
once	TRBV9	TRBD2	TRBJ2-7	CASSVEASGNEQYF	TGTGCCAGCAGCGTAGAAGCTAGCGGGAACGAGCAGTACTTC
.	TRBV6-5	TRBD2	TRBJ2-1	CASSYSTSGSSNEQFF	TGTGCCAGCAGTTACTCGACTAGCGGGAGCTCCAATGAGCAGTTCTTC
.	TRBV7-2	TRBD2	TRBJ2-2	CASSVSGDTGELFF	TGTGCCAGCTCAGTCAGCGGGGACACCGGGGAGCTGTTTTTT
few	TRBV5-1	.	TRBJ1-2	CASSLGQNLLGYTF	TGCGCCAGCAGCTTGGGGCAGAACCTCCTTGGCTACACCTTC
.	TRBV28	TRBD1	TRBJ2-7	CASSLGGQSSYEQYF	TGTGCCAGCAGTCTAGGGGGACAGAGCTCCTACGAGCAGTACTTC
.	TRBV25-1	.	TRBJ2-3	CASSEWGGHEGTDTQYF	TGTGCCAGCAGTGAATGGGGGGGGCACGAAGGCACAGATACGCAGTATTTT
once	TRBV5-1	.	TRBJ1-3	CASSLGQASGNTIYF	TGCGCCAGCAGCTTGGGACAGGCCTCTGGAAACACCATATATTTT
.	TRBV11-2	TRBD1	TRBJ1-4	CASSKRQGDEKLFF	TGTGCCAGCAGCAAGAGACAGGGTGATGAAAAACTGTTTTTT
.	TRBV7-2	.	TRBJ1-1	CASSLDHGPFTEAFF	TGTGCCAGCAGCTTAGATCATGGCCCGTTCACTGAAGCTTTCTTT
.	TRBV3-1/TRBV3-2	TRBD1	TRBJ1-1	CASSQVAGGTEAFF	TGTGCCAGCAGCCAAGTGGCAGGGGGCACTGAAGCTTTCTTT
.	TRBV7-9	TRBD2	TRBJ2-5	CASTLRPLAGGQETQYF	TGTGCCAGCACCCTCCGTCCGCTAGCGGGGGGTCAAGAGACCCAGTACTTC
.	TRBV30	.	TRBJ1-1	CAWKIPGVNTEAFF	TGTGCCTGGAAGATCCCCGGGGTAAACACTGAAGCTTTCTTT
.	TRBV27	.	TRBJ2-1	CASSFASHNEQFF	TGTGCCAGCAGTTTTGCCAGTCACAATGAGCAGTTCTTC
.	TRBV30	TRBD1	TRBJ2-4	CAWTKGTGPIQYF	TGTGCCTGGACCAAAGGGACAGGTCCCATTCAGTACTTC
.	TRBV19	TRBD1	TRBJ1-3	CASRRGQGQPGNTIYF	TGTGCCAGTAGACGGGGACAGGGGCAACCTGGAAACACCATATATTTT
.	TRBV18	TRBD2	TRBJ2-3	CASSIAGREDTQYF	TGTGCCAGCTCCATAGCGGGGAGAGAGGATACGCAGTATTTT
.	TRBV7-9	.	TRBJ1-2	CASTEEVGDYNYGYTF	TGTGCCAGCACGGAAGAGGTGGGGGACTATAACTATGGCTACACCTTC
.	TRBV3-1/TRBV3-2	.	TRBJ2-1	CASSQDRGAGEQFF	TGTGCCAGCAGCCAAGATCGGGGGGCCGGCGAGCAGTTCTTC
.	TRBV11-2	TRBD2	TRBJ2-4	CASRRVGTSGRDIQYF	TGTGCCAGCAGGCGGGTCGGGACTAGCGGGAGAGACATTCAGTACTTC
.	TRBV28	.	TRBJ2-5	CASSSTGKETQYF	TGTGCCAGCAGTTCCACAGGGAAAGAGACCCAGTACTTC
.	TRBV24-1	.	TRBJ1-1	CAIVRGFMNTEAFF	TGTGCCATCGTGAGAGGGTTTATGAACACTGAAGCTTTCTTT
.	TRBV9	.	TRBJ2-3	CASSVGGPTDTQYF	TGTGCCAGCAGCGTAGGGGGCCCCACAGATACGCAGTATTTT
.	TRBV27	.	TRBJ1-6	CASRFTRGINSPLHF	TGTGCCAGCAGGTTTACGAGGGGGATCAATTCACCCCTCCACTTT
.	TRBV19	TRBD2	TRBJ2-2	CASRPTSGTGELFF	TGTGCCAGTAGGCCGACTAGCGGGACCGGGGAGCTGTTTTTT
.	TRBV7-2	.	TRBJ2-3	CASSTEGEGDTQYF	TGTGCCAGCAGCACCGAGGGCGAGGGAGATACGCAGTATTTT
.	TRBV5-4	TRBD1	TRBJ2-7	CASSLGGGPPTYEQYF	TGTGCCAGCAGCTTGGGAGGGGGCCCCCCTACCTACGAGCAGTACTTC
once	TRBV9	.	TRBJ1-1	CASSEDSYTEAFF	TGTGCCAGCAGTGAGGACAGCTACACTGAAGCTTTCTTT
.	TRBV5-4	.	TRBJ1-2	CASSLKVGYGYTF	TGTGCCAGCAGCTTGAAAGTCGGCTATGGCTACACCTTC
.	TRBV15	.	TRBJ1-2	CATSSRGGGYGYTF	TGTGCCACCAGCAGCCGGGGGGGAGGTTATGGCTACACCTTC
.	TRBV27	TRBD1	TRBJ1-5	CASSPTGEYGQPQHF	TGTGCCAGCAGTCCGACAGGGGAGTACGGTCAGCCCCAGCATTTT
.	TRBV7-6	TRBD1	TRBJ2-7	CASSSGQGGRDEQYF	TGTGCCAGCAGCTCTGGACAGGGTGGTAGGGACGAGCAGTACTTC
.	TRBV30	.	TRBJ1-3	CAWSDKRGLSGNTIYF	TGTGCCTGGAGTGACAAGCGGGGGCTCTCTGGAAACACCATATATTTT
.	TRBV2	.	TRBJ1-1	CASSSRPGNTEAFF	TGTGCCAGCAGTTCCCGGCCAGGGAACACTGAAGCTTTCTTT
once	TRBV28	.	TRBJ1-5	CASSLIRGKNSNQPQHF	TGTGCCAGCAGTTTAATTAGGGGGAAAAATAGCAATCAGCCCCAGCATTTT
.	TRBV27	TRBD1	TRBJ1-1	CASSFYPGGRDIDEAFF	TGTGCCAGCAGTTTTTATCCAGGGGGCCGGGATATCGATGAAGCTTTCTTT
.	TRBV29-1	TRBD1	TRBJ2-2	CSEQGSGGELFF	TGCAGCGAACAGGGGTCGGGCGGGGAGCTGTTTTTT
.	TRBV5-1	.	TRBJ1-6	CASSLTLGGSPLHF	TGCGCCAGCAGCTTGACCCTTGGAGGGTCACCCCTCCACTTT
once	TRBV5-1	.	TRBJ2-3	CASSLPTDTQYF	TGCGCCAGCAGCCTCCCTACAGATACGCAGTATTTT
.	TRBV19	.	TRBJ1-6	CASSIDRRDSPLHF	TGTGCCAGTAGTATAGATCGCAGGGATTCACCCCTCCACTTT
once	TRBV6-2/TRBV6-3	TRBD2	TRBJ2-1	CASTPTSGRIEQFF	TGTGCCAGCACCCCGACTAGCGGGAGAATTGAGCAGTTCTTC
.	TRBV24-1	TRBD1	TRBJ2-2	CATSHGPTGGNGMNTGELFF	TGTGCCACCAGTCACGGGCCGACAGGGGGGAATGGGATGAACACCGGGGAGCTGTTTTTT
.	TRBV7-3	.	TRBJ2-5	CASSPEQGTQETQYF	TGTGCCAGCAGCCCAGAGCAGGGCACCCAAGAGACCCAGTACTTC
.	TRBV7-8	.	TRBJ1-1	CASSLLRQNTEAFF	TGTGCCAGCAGCTTACTCCGACAGAACACTGAAGCTTTCTTT
.	TRBV5-4	.	TRBJ2-2	CASSRPPAGPNTGELFF	TGTGCCAGCAGCCGCCCTCCTGCGGGACCGAACACCGGGGAGCTGTTTTTT
few	TRBV5-6	.	TRBJ1-4	CASRRSGTSVEKLFF	TGTGCCAGCAGGCGCTCCGGGACAAGCGTTGAAAAACTGTTTTTT
.	TRBV3-1/TRBV3-2	.	TRBJ1-1	CASSQGQLNTEAFF	TGTGCCAGCAGCCAGGGCCAGTTGAACACTGAAGCTTTCTTT
.	TRBV11-3	TRBD2	TRBJ2-2	CASSRVSGAGELFF	TGTGCCAGCAGCAGAGTGAGCGGGGCCGGGGAGCTGTTTTTT
.	TRBV13	TRBD1	TRBJ2-7	CASSARTGYEQYF	TGTGCCAGCAGCGCGAGGACAGGGTACGAGCAGTACTTC
once	TRBV7-9	TRBD2	TRBJ2-5	CASSSTAGGAETQYF	TGTGCCAGCAGCTCAACGGCGGGGGGGGCGGAGACCCAGTACTTC